This TCR beta chain comes out of a study of T cells in Graves' hyperthyroidism and ophthalmopathy (dated by TCRdb to the late 2010s). About the full investigation: Peripheral blood was sampled at the time of initial diagnosis, prior to any treatment. Prospective prediction of ophthalmopathy was tested in an independent validation cohort consisting of 18 to 20 hyperthyroidism patients and approximately 16 patients who later progressed to ophthalmopathy. To identify TCR V-J signatures that set the groups apart, the researchers used a discovery cohort of about a hundred patients, made up of about 44 with Graves' ophthalmopathy and 55 to 65 with stable Graves' hyperthyroidism. The paper reports TCR Vbeta CDR3 sequencing of some 140 peripheral blood samples: over 40 ophthalmopathy, under 80 hyperthyroidism and approximately 17 progressor patients. The 100 or so discovery patients were randomly split 7:3 into training and test sets. After blood sampling, hyperthyroidism patients were treated with methimazole at a starting dose of 30 mg daily, and ophthalmopathy patients were treated with high-dose intravenous methylprednisolone. The study also compared thyroid tissue and blood T-cell repertoires from about six Graves' hyperthyroidism patients.

A patient counted as having stable Graves' hyperthyroidism if no progression to ophthalmopathy occurred over 18 months of follow-up. Hyperthyroidism patients were newly diagnosed, had a disease duration of under 2 months, and were aged 18 to 65 years. The study excluded patients with uncontrolled infections, other autoimmune diseases, pregnancy or lactation. Clinical symptoms, serum thyroxine and TRAb, thyroid ultrasound, and orbital computed tomography formed the basis for the diagnoses. PBMCs were separated from under 11 ml of fresh peripheral blood using Ficoll-Paque density gradient centrifugation. Trizol reagent was used to extract total RNA, and RNA quality was then checked on an Agilent 2100 Bioanalyzer. The investigation overall reported the following: No statistical method was used to set the sample size in advance, and investigators knew the group allocation. Ophthalmopathy was separated from stable hyperthyroidism by a 13 V-J signature model, with approximately 89% sensitivity and roughly 81% specificity obtained in cross-validation and 80%/75% obtained in testing. Most expanded thyroid clonotypes (frequency above 0.001) were also detected in blood, a finding suggesting that blood repertoires may reflect thyroid immune responses. During validation, the model predicted progression to ophthalmopathy a median of roughly six months ahead of onset, with approximately 71% sensitivity and 72.22% specificity.

The CDR3 covers 16 residues, taking in both the cysteine and the phenylalanine. Of the read, only the CDR3 DNA is kept; its 48 bases are in frame from base 1. As encoded in the germline V gene (reference sequence), CDR1 is SEHNR while CDR2 is FQNEAQ. Germline trimming amounts to 5 bases on V and 6 bases on J, with 6 as the count of junction bases outside the gene matches. The TCR beta CDR3 regions were amplified from RNA transcripts. The TCR CDR3 was subjected to a first round of RT-PCR using the HTBI primer set and the Qiagen OneStep RT-PCR kit. Libraries were constructed in a second round of multiplex PCR, after which size selection and purification were performed. Libraries were sequenced paired-end with 100 bp reads on an Illumina HiSeq2000. Per the authors' processing: SOAPnuke was used to process the raw data, removing reads that contained adapters or uncalled bases, had a mean Phred below 15, or lacked an exact match to the constant primer or identifier. COPE v1.2.5 was used to merge the high-quality paired reads, and each unique nucleotide sequence was defined as a clonotype. MiTCR v1.1 was used to align clonotypes to the IMGT TRBV, TRBD and TRBJ reference segments. The analysis was restricted to V-J combinations with a frequency above 0.0001, which together covered about 99% of the repertoires. The TCS score was defined as the ratio of F50 (clonal expansion) to E x V (chaos), calculated using BLOSUM62-based TCRdist between CDR3 peptides within each V-J. Welch's t-statistics and random forest reduced around 550 V-J features to some 14, which were used in a naive Bayes classifier (R e1071). The public sequencing data were trimmed at Q25 with fastp and processed into clonotypes with MiXCR by TCRdb, which kept only in-frame beta chains. Rows matching on CDR3 protein sequence are summarized as one entry with the most common DNA and genes. The V and J calls here are based on TCRdb, not the publication. A total of hundreds of thousands of distinct CDR3 sequences appear in this sample, about 15% of them only once. The ten top clones hold approximately 10% of the sample.

This clonotype was counted a few times. This clone's antigen is unknown. Per-base quality was not reported, and no clone a single base away is much larger than it. This clonotype was obtained from a woman aged 18-30 years with Graves' hyperthyroidism. Sequencing was carried out using blood. The rearrangement joined TRBV7-9 to TRBJ1-6, with 11 bases aligning to TRBD1. The CDR3 has the sequence CASSTSGQGANSPLHF. The DNA sequence is TGTGCCAGCAGCACCTCCGGACAGGGGGCTAATTCACCCCTCCACTTT.